The next 7 T cell receptor beta chains were all read from a single sample in a study of blood T cell repertoires in COVID-19. Clones were read by immunoSEQ multiplex PCR, and TCRdb kept only the in-frame ones, dropping some. The sample lists roughly 200,000 clones; approximately 83% were seen once. The specimen sequenced was peripheral blood. These receptor sequences come from a human donor with active or convalescent COVID-19. The donor label of this sample is uncertain.

The J gene is TRBJ2-2, the V gene TRBV7-3, with D possibly being TRBD2 (5 bases). The germline V and J ends were trimmed by 3 bases and 5 bases, with 10 bases remaining between them. Germline lookup yields CDR1 SGHTA and CDR2 FQGTGA. The CDR3 sequence is 14 residues long. CDR3 sequence reads: CASSLDLRTGELFF. The DNA for the CDR3 is TGTGCCAGCAGCTTGGACTTGAGGACCGGGGAGCTGTTTTTT.

The rearrangement uses TRBV7-3 and TRBJ2-2; D is undetermined. V shed 0 bases and J shed 3 bases, with 5 bases lying between them. The CDR3 has 14 amino acids. Germline values: CDR1 SGHTA, CDR2 FQGTGA. The CDR3 sequence: CASSLTVDTGELFF. For the CDR3, the DNA is TGTGCCAGCAGCTTAACGGTAGACACCGGGGAGCTGTTTTTT.

The chain is built from TRBV7-3 and TRBJ1-2; tentative D call: TRBD1 (6 bases). Germline V gives CDR1 SGHTA, CDR2 FQGTGA. The CDR3 has 18 amino acids. V lost 4 bases to trimming and J lost 3 bases, with 24 bases between them. Here the CDR3 reads CASSSPSFDRRADYGYTF. CDR3 nucleotides: TGTGCCAGCAGCTCCCCATCTTTCGACAGGCGCGCTGACTATGGCTACACCTTC. Using reference TRBV7-3 and TRBJ1-2 for the parts outside the CDR3, the full variable domain is GAGVSQTPSNKVTEKGKYVELRCDPISGHTALYWYRQSLGQGPEFLIYFQGTGAADDSGLPNDRFFAVRPEGSVSTLKIQRTERGDSAVYLCASSSPSFDRRADYGYTFGSGTRLTVV.

J is TRBJ2-1 and V is TRBV27; 10 bases are shared with TRBD2. Per the germline V gene, CDR1 is MNHEY and CDR2 is SMNVEV (reference sequence). This CDR3 is 14 amino acids long. The V gene end was trimmed by 3 bases and the J gene end by 4 bases; junction bases not matched to a gene: 0. The CDR3 sequence is CASSLTSGYNEQFF. CDR3 DNA sequence: TGTGCCAGCAGTTTGACTAGCGGGTACAATGAGCAGTTCTTC.

The J gene is TRBJ1-4, the V gene TRBV19, with TRBD1 identical over 7 bases. The J segment lost 3 bases and the V segment lost 5 bases, leaving 9 bases of the junction unmatched. The CDR3 is made up of 16 amino acids. Germline CDR1 LNHDA, CDR2 SQIVND (reference sequence). The CDR3 DNA sequence: TGTGCCAGTAGTTTGGGAACAGGGGCGGCTAATGAAAAACTGTTTTTT. Translating gives CASSLGTGAANEKLFF. The complete variable domain, with remaining parts taken from reference TRBV19 and TRBJ1-4, reads DGGITQSPKYLFRKEGQNVTLSCEQNLNHDAMYWYRQDPGQGLRLIYYSQIVNDFQKGDIAEGYSVSREKKESFPLTVTSAQKNPTAFYLCASSLGTGAANEKLFFGSGTQLSVL.

The chain recombines TRBV5-1 with TRBJ2-7; TRBD2 matches at 7 bases. Losses at the gene ends were 4 bases for V and 6 bases for J; bases not matched to a gene: 7. The CDR3 runs 13 residues. Germline V gene lookup returns CDR1 SGHRS and CDR2 YFSETQ. The DNA of the CDR3 is TGCGCCAGCAGCGTGGGGGGAGGGAGCGAGCAGTACTTC. It encodes CASSVGGGSEQYF.

A few counts support this clone. The chain uses TRBV6-5 and TRBJ1-3, with 7 bases matching TRBD1. Trimming at V came to 5 bases and at J to 4 bases, leaving 5 bases not matched to a gene. The CDR3 loop spans 14 amino acids. Germline assignment: CDR1 MNHEY and CDR2 SVGAGI. The CDR3 region has the DNA TGTGCCAGCAGTCAGCAGGGGGTCGGAAACACCATATATTTT. Its translation: CASSQQGVGNTIYF.